A single T cell receptor (beta chain) is shown here with its context. Its antigen is as yet unknown. Method: immunoSEQ multiplex PCR; TCRdb's copy keeps in-frame clones and lacks some. The sample shows just over 4,000 clones, approximately 80% of them seen only once. The data were obtained in a study of graft-versus-host responses after intestinal transplantation. The study's findings and limits: Recipient bone marrow held GvH clones, some seen earlier in ileum or blood. Within the allografts of patients who had graft-donor T cell macrochimerism, graft-versus-host to host-versus-graft clonal ratios were high. HvG clone declines early post-transplant were associated with peak circulating GvH levels.

Trimming cost V 3 bases and J 1 base; bases outside gene matches: 0. CDR1 and CDR2 from the germline V gene are MRHNA and SNTAGT. The CDR3 totals 14 residues. Regarding time point: postoperative day 105 after intestinal transplantation (dayNNNN = postoperative day). Intraepithelial and lamina propria lymphocytes were isolated from graft specimens. This sequence joins TRBV6-4 and TRBJ2-3; 8 bases are a match to TRBD2. The sequencing here drew on ileum tissue, taken 105 days after intestinal transplantation. The TCR comes from a human patient who received an intestinal transplant, so some T cells may come from the graft donor. The CDR3 bases are TGTGCCAGCAGTGAGCGGGGGGGCACAGATACGCAGTATTTT. It encodes CASSERGGTDTQYF.